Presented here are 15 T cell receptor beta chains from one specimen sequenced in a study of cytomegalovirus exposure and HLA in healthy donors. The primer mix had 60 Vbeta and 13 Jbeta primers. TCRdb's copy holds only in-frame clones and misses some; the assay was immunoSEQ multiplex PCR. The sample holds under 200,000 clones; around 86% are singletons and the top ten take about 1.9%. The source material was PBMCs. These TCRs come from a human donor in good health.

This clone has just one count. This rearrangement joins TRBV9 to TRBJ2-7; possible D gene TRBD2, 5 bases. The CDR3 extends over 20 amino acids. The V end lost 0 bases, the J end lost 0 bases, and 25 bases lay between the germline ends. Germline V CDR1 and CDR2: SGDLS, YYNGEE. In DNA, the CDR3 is TGTGCCAGCAGCGTAGGTTTTGCGGGTGGGTACACCGTAGGCTCCTACGAGCAGTACTTC. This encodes CASSVGFAGGYTVGSYEQYF.

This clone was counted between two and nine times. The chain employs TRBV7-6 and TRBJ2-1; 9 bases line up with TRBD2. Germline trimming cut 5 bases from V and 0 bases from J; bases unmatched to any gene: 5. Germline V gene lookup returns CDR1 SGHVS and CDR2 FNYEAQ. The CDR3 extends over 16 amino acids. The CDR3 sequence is CASSLSSGNSYNEQFF. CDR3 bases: TGTGCCAGCAGCCTATCTAGCGGGAACTCCTACAATGAGCAGTTCTTC.

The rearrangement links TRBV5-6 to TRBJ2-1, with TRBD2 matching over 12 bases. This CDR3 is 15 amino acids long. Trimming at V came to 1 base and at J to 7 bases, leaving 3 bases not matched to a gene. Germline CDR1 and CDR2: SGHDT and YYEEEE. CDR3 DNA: TGTGCCAGCAGCTTGCCTAGCGGGGGGGCAAATGAGCAGTTCTTC. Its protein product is CASSLPSGGANEQFF. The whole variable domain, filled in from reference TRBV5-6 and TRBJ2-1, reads DAGVTQSPTHLIKTRGQQVTLRCSPKSGHDTVSWYQQALGQGPQFIFQYYEEEERQRGNFPDRFSGHQFPNYSSELNVNALLLGDSALYLCASSLPSGGANEQFFGPGTRLTVL.

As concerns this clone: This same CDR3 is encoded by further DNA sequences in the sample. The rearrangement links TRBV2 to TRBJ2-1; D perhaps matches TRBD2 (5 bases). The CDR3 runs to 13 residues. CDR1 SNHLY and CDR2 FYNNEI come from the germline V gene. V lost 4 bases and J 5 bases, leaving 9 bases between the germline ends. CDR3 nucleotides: TGTGCCAGCAGTGTAGGGCGGGACAATGAGCAGTTCTTC. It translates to CASSVGRDNEQFF.

This CDR3 reads CASSLDYNQPQHF. DNA for the CDR3: TGTGCCAGCAGCTTGGACTATAATCAGCCCCAGCATTTT. The chain employs TRBV7-7 and TRBJ1-5; D gene ambiguous. Trimming cost V 3 bases and J 4 bases, with 7 bases left between them. CDR3 length: 13 residues. Germline-derived CDR1 and CDR2 are SSHAT and FNYEAQ (reference sequence).

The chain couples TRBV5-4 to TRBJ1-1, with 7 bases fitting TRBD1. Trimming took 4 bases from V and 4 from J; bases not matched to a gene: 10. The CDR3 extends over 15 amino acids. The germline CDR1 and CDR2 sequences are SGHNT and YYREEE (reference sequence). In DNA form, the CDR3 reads TGTGCCAGCAGCCGTCCCGGGACAGCGGGCACTGAAGCTTTCTTT. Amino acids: CASSRPGTAGTEAFF.

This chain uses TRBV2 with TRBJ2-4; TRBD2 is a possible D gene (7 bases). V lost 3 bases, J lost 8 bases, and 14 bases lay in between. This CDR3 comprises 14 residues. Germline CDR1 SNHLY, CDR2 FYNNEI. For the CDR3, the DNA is TGTGCCAGCAGTGATCCCGGGGGGCGGGACATTCAGTACTTC. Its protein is CASSDPGGRDIQYF.

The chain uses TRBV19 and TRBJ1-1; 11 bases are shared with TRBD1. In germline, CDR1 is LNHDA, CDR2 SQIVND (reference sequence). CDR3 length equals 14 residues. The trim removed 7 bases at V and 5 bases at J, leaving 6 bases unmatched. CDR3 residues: CASMRDRGETEAFF. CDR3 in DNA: TGTGCCAGTATGAGGGACAGGGGGGAGACTGAAGCTTTCTTT.

CDR3 DNA: TGTGCCAGCAGCTGGACTTACAATGAGCAGTTCTTC. Amino acid sequence: CASSWTYNEQFF. The chain combines TRBV7-2 with TRBJ2-1, with D tentatively TRBD2 (5 bases). Germline V lookup: CDR1 SGHTA, CDR2 FQGNSA. This CDR3 is built from 12 residues. V lost 4 bases and J lost 4, with 5 bases in between.

The CDR3 spells CASSPLGTGLDEQYF. Here the CDR3 DNA reads TGTGCCAGCAGTCCTCTCGGGACAGGGCTCGACGAGCAGTACTTC. The chain is built from TRBV6-5 and TRBJ2-5; 9 bases are a match to TRBD1. TRBJ2-7 matches the DNA end more closely, so the J call is doubtful. From germline, CDR1 is MNHEY and CDR2 SVGAGI. The CDR3 covers 15 residues.

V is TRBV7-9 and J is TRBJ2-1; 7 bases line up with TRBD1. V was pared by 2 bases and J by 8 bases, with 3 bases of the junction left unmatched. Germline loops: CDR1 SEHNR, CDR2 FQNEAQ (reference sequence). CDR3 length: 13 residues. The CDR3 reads CASSLNTGDEQFF. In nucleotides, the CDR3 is TGTGCCAGCAGCTTAAACACAGGGGATGAGCAGTTCTTC.

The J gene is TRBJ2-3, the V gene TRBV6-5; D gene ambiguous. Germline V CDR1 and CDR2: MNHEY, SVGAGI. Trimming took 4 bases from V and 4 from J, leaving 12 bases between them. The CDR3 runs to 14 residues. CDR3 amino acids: CASSWAPGSDTQYF. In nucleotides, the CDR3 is TGTGCCAGCAGTTGGGCGCCAGGCTCAGATACGCAGTATTTT.

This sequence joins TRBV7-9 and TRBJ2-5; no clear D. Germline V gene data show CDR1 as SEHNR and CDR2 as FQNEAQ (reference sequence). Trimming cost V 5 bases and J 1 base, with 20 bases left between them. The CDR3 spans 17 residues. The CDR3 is CASSPLRLGRSQETQYF. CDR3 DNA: TGTGCCAGCAGCCCTCTAAGATTGGGTAGGAGCCAAGAGACCCAGTACTTC. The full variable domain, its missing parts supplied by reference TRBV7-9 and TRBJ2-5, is DTGVSQNPRHKITKRGQNVTFRCDPISEHNRLYWYRQTLGQGPEFLTYFQNEAQLEKSRLLSDRFSAERPKGSFSTLEIQRTEQGDSAMYLCASSPLRLGRSQETQYFGPGTRLLVL.

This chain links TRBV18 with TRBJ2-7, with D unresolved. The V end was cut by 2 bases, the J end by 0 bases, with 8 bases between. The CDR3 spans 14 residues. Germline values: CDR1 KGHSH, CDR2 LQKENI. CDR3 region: CASSPGPNSYEQYF. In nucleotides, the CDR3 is TGTGCCAGCTCACCAGGGCCGAACTCCTACGAGCAGTACTTC.

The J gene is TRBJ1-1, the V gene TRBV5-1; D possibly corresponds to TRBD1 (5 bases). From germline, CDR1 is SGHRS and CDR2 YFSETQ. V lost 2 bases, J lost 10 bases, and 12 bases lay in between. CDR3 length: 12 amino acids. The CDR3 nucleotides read TGCGCCAGCAGCTTACCCCGGGGGGTAGCTTTCTTT. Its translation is CASSLPRGVAFF.